This T cell receptor (beta chain) is from a study of blood T cell repertoires in COVID-19. Study at large: Sample material is recorded as cDNA or gDNA derived from T cells, B-cell-depleted T cells, or PBMCs.

The CDR3 runs 14 residues. Germline loops: CDR1 SGHVS, CDR2 FNYEAQ. The V end was cut by 5 bases, the J end by 4 bases, with 12 bases between. The sample holds a few counts of this clone. Authors' methods: The authors estimated nucleated cell counts from reference gene primer amplification. Sequenced by immunoSEQ multiplex PCR; TCRdb stores in-frame clones only, minus some. V and J calls plus clone size are reproduced from that table; the DNA served to infer D and trimming. The table records 80,000 or so clones, 81% of them present only once. The chain combines TRBV7-6 with TRBJ1-3; D remains ambiguous. The specimen was peripheral blood. The origin of this receptor is an elderly man with acute or convalescent COVID-19. The CDR3 reads CASSPHLSGNTIYF. As DNA, the CDR3 is TGTGCCAGCAGCCCCCATTTGTCAGGAAACACCATATATTTT.